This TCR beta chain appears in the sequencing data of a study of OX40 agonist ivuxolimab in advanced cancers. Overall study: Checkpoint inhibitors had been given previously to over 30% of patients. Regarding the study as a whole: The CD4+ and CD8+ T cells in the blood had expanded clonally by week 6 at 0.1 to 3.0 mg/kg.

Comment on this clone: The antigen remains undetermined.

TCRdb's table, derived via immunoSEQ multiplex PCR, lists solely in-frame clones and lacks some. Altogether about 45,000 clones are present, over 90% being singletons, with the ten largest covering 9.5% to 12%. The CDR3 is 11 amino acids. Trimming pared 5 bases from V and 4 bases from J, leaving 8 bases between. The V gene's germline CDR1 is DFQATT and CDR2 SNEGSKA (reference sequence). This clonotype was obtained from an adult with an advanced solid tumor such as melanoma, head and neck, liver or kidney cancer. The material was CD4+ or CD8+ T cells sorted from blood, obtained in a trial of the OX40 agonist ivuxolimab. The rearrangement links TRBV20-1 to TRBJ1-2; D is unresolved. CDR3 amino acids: CSAPIRYGYTF. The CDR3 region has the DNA TGCAGTGCTCCGATCCGCTATGGCTACACCTTC.